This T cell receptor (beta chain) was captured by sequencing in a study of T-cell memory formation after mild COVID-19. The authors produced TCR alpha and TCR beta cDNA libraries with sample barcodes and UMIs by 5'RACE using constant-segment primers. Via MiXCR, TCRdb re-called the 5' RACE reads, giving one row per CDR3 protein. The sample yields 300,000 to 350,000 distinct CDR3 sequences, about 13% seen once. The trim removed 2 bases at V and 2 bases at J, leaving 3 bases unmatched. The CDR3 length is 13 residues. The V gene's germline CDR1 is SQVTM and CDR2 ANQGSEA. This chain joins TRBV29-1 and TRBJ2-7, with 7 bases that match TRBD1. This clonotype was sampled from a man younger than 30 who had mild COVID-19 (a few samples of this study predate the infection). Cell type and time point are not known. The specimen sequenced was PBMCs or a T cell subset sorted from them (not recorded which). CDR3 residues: CSVEQGDTYEQYF. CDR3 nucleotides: TGCAGCGTTGAACAGGGGGATACCTACGAGCAGTACTTC.